This T cell receptor (beta chain) stems from a study of tumor-infiltrating lymphocytes in primary liver carcinoma. General study findings and limits: Tumor region pairs overlapped more than did tumor-adjacent and tumor-blood pairs.

This CDR3 is 14 amino acids long. The V and J ends lost 9 bases and 0 bases respectively, with 12 bases between them. Alongside blood RNA obtained from unsorted whole blood, germline DNA was also extracted. Chronic HBV infection was present, with no prior treatment. From 400 to 500 ng total RNA, TCR beta cDNA was generated with a primer in the constant region. Three rounds of nested multiplex PCR with slightly modified ARM-PCR produced TCR beta libraries. The opening two PCR rounds, about 11 cycles each, paired TRBV1-TRBV30 forward primers with a C-beta reverse primer. A single record per CDR3 protein comes from TCRdb applying MiXCR to the multiplex PCR reads. Among fewer than 400,000 distinct CDR3 sequences listed, 60% to 80% were seen once. A word on this clonotype: Its cognate antigen is unknown. A read error may be the cause here, since a much bigger clone is one base away. This CDR3 is missing its conserved last phenylalanine or tryptophan, likely due to a read error.

The sequencing input was peripheral blood. This chain links TRBV12-3 or TRBV12-4 with TRBJ1-5; no clear D gene. The clonotype originates from a man aged 35 to 55 with primary liver carcinoma and hepatitis B virus infection. The CDR3 nucleotides are TGTGCCAGTAAAGGACGTTATAGCAATCAGCCCCAGCATTTA. Protein sequence: CASKGRYSNQPQHL.